This is a list of T cell receptor beta chains from one sample in a study of identical twins. One entry per CDR3 protein, called by TCRdb with MiXCR from the 5' RACE reads. The sample has around 240,000 distinct CDR3 sequences; 5.5% to 7% are singletons. This sample also appeared in a second study, on yellow fever vaccine responses in identical twins.

Sequencing was performed on memory (CD45RO+) T cells sorted from blood. Every receptor here comes from a woman under 30 in good health. The CDR3 runs from the conserved cysteine through the conserved F or W. Each record gives: clone size, D gene, J gene, V gene, CDR3 protein, CDR3 DNA. D genes are given only for firm matches. Clone size is shown for a subset of rows, as once, few, many or a class of expanded clone.

clone_size: .; d_call: TRBD1; j_call: TRBJ2-7; v_call: TRBV18; cdr3_aa: CASSDRVSQWQYF; cdr3_nt: TGTGCCAGCTCTGACAGGGTTTCACAATGGCAGTACTTC
clone_size: few; d_call: .; j_call: TRBJ1-1; v_call: TRBV7-9; cdr3_aa: CAGTGRGFNTEAFF; cdr3_nt: TGTGCCGGAACAGGCAGGGGATTTAACACTGAAGCTTTCTTT
clone_size: .; d_call: TRBD2; j_call: TRBJ2-5; v_call: TRBV7-8; cdr3_aa: CASTSSGQETQYF; cdr3_nt: TGTGCCAGCACCTCTAGCGGTCAAGAGACCCAGTACTTC
clone_size: .; d_call: TRBD1; j_call: TRBJ2-5; v_call: TRBV5-1; cdr3_aa: CASSSGQIQETQYF; cdr3_nt: TGCGCCAGCAGCTCGGGACAGATCCAAGAGACCCAGTACTTC
clone_size: .; d_call: .; j_call: TRBJ2-1; v_call: TRBV19; cdr3_aa: CASSIGGSWYNEQFF; cdr3_nt: TGTGCCAGTAGTATCGGGGGTTCTTGGTACAATGAGCAGTTCTTC
clone_size: .; d_call: TRBD1; j_call: TRBJ1-2; v_call: TRBV7-6; cdr3_aa: CASSGYRGPRYGYTF; cdr3_nt: TGTGCCAGCAGCGGTTACAGGGGGCCTCGGTATGGCTACACCTTC
clone_size: .; d_call: .; j_call: TRBJ2-1; v_call: TRBV5-5; cdr3_aa: CASSLVPTGTRYNEQFF; cdr3_nt: TGTGCCAGCAGCTTGGTACCCACCGGGACTCGTTACAATGAGCAGTTCTTC
clone_size: many; d_call: .; j_call: TRBJ2-3; v_call: TRBV18; cdr3_aa: CASSPPTNTDTQYF; cdr3_nt: TGTGCCAGCTCACCACCGACAAACACAGATACGCAGTATTTT
clone_size: many; d_call: .; j_call: TRBJ1-4; v_call: TRBV12-3/TRBV12-4; cdr3_aa: CASSDYGEKLFF; cdr3_nt: TGTGCCAGCAGTGACTATGGTGAAAAACTGTTTTTT
clone_size: .; d_call: TRBD1; j_call: TRBJ1-2; v_call: TRBV7-2; cdr3_aa: CASSLDRGWYGYTF; cdr3_nt: TGTGCCAGCAGCTTAGACAGGGGATGGTATGGCTACACCTTC